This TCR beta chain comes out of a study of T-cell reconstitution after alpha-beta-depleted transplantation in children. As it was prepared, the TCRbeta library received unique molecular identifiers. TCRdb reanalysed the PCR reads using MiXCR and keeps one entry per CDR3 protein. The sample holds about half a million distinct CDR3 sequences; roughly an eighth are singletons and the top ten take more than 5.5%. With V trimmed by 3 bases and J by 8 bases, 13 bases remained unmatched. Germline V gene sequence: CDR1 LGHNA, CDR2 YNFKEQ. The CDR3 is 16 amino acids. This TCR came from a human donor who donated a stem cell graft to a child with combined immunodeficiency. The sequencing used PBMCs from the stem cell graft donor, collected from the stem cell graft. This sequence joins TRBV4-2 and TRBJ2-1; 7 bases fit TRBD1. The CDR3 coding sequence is TGTGCCAGCAGCCAGGCCGGGACAGACCATGGCGATGAGCAGTTCTTC. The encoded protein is CASSQAGTDHGDEQFF.